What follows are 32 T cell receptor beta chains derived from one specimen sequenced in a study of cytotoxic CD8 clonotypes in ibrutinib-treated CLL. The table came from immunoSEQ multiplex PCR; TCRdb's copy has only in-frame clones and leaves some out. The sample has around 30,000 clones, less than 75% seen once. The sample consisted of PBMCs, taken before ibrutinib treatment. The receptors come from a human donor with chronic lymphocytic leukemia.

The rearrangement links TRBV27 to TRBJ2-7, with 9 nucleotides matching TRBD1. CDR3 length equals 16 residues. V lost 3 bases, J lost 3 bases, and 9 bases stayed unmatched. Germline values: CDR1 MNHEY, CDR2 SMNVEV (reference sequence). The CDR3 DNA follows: TGTGCCAGCAGTTTCACCTCCAGGACAGGGGACTACGAGCAGTACTTC. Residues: CASSFTSRTGDYEQYF.

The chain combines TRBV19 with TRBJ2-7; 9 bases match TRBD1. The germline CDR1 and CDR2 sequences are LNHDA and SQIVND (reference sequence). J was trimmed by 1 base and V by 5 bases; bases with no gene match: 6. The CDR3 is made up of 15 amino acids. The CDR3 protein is CASSVTGGASYEQYF. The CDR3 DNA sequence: TGTGCCAGTAGTGTCACAGGGGGCGCGTCCTACGAGCAGTACTTC. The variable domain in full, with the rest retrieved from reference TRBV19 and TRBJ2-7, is DGGITQSPKYLFRKEGQNVTLSCEQNLNHDAMYWYRQDPGQGLRLIYYSQIVNDFQKGDIAEGYSVSREKKESFPLTVTSAQKNPTAFYLCASSVTGGASYEQYFGPGTRLTVT.

This CDR3 reads CASTSGSADTQYF. The DNA for the CDR3 is TGTGCCAGCACCAGCGGGAGCGCAGATACGCAGTATTTT. This chain connects TRBV27 to TRBJ2-3, with TRBD2 matching 8 bases. The CDR3 has 13 residues. CDR1 and CDR2 from the germline V gene are MNHEY and SMNVEV (reference sequence). Germline trimming cut 7 bases from V and 4 bases from J; bases unmatched to any gene: 4.

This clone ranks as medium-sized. CDR3 protein: CASSRPSWEQYF. The CDR3 DNA sequence: TGTGCCAGCAGCCGGCCCTCCTGGGAGCAGTACTTC. The genes are TRBV11-2 and TRBJ2-7; D uncertain. CDR1 is SGHAT and CDR2 is FQNNGV in the germline V gene. V dropped 5 bases and J dropped 7 bases, with 12 bases sitting between them. The CDR3 contains 12 residues.

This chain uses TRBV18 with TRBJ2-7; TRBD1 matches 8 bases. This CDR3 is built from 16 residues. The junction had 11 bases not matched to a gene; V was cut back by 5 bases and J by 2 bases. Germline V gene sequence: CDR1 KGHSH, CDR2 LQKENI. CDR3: CASSATGGPPPYEQYF. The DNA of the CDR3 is TGTGCCAGCTCAGCAACAGGGGGGCCACCCCCCTACGAGCAGTACTTC. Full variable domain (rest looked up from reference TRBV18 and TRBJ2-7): NAGVMQNPRHLVRRRGQEARLRCSPMKGHSHVYWYRQLPEEGLKFMVYLQKENIIDESGMPKERFSAEFPKEGPSILRIQQVVRGDSAAYFCASSATGGPPPYEQYFGPGTRLTVT.

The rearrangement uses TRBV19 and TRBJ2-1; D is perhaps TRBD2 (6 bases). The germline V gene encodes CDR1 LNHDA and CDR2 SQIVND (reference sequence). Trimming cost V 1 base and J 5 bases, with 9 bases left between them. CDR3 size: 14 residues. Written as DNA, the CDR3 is TGTGCCAGTAGTATAGGTCGGAGGGACAATGAGCAGTTCTTC. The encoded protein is CASSIGRRDNEQFF.

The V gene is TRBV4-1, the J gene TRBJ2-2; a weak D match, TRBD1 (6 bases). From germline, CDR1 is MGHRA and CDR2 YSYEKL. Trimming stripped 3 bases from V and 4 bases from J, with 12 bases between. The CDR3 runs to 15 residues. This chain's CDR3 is CASSHIRGSTGELFF. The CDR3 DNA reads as TGCGCCAGCAGCCATATTAGGGGGAGCACCGGGGAGCTGTTTTTT.

The DNA of the CDR3 is TGTGCCATCAGTGACCCAGACAGCCACAATGAGCAGTTCTTC. Its protein product is CAISDPDSHNEQFF. The V call is TRBV10-3, the J call TRBJ2-1; weak D call: TRBD1 (5 bases). The length of the CDR3 is 14 residues. V was trimmed by 3 bases and J by 5 bases, leaving 11 bases between them. Germline CDR1 ENHRY, CDR2 SYGVKD.

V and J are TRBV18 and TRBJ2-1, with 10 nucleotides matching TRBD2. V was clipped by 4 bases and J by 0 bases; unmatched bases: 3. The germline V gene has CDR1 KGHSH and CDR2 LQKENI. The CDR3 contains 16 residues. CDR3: CASSRWTSGSYNEQFF. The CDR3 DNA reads TGTGCCAGCTCACGATGGACTAGCGGCTCCTACAATGAGCAGTTCTTC. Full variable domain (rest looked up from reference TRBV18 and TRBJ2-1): NAGVMQNPRHLVRRRGQEARLRCSPMKGHSHVYWYRQLPEEGLKFMVYLQKENIIDESGMPKERFSAEFPKEGPSILRIQQVVRGDSAAYFCASSRWTSGSYNEQFFGPGTRLTVL.

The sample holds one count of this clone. CDR3 nucleotides: TGTGCCAGCAGCGCCGGACAGGCAACTAATGAAAAACTGTTTTTT. Translated: CASSAGQATNEKLFF. The V and J genes are TRBV13 and TRBJ1-4, with TRBD1 matching over 7 bases. This CDR3 is 15 amino acids long. Germline-derived CDR1 and CDR2 are PRHDT and FYEKMQ (reference sequence). The V gene end was trimmed by 5 bases and the J gene end by 0 bases; junction bases not matched to a gene: 3.

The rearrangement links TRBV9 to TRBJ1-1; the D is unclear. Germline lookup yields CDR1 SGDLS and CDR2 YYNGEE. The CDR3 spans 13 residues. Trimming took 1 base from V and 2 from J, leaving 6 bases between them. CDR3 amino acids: CASSVIPNTEAFF. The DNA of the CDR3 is TGTGCCAGCAGCGTAATTCCAAACACTGAAGCTTTCTTT.

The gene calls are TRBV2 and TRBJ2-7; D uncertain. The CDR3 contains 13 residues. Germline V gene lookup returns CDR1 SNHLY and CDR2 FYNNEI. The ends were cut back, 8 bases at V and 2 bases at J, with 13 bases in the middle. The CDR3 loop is CASEVRPAYEQYF. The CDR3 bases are TGTGCCAGCGAAGTCCGACCGGCCTACGAGCAGTACTTC.

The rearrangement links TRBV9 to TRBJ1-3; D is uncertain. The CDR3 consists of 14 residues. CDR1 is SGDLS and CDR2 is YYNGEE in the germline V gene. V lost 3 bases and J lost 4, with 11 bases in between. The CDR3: CASSARGAGNTIYF. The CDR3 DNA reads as TGTGCCAGCAGCGCGCGGGGTGCCGGAAACACCATATATTTT.

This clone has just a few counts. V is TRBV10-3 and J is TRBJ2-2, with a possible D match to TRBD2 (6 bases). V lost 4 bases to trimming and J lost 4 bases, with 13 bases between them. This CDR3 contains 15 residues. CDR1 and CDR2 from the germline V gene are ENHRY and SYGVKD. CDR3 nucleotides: TGTGCCATCAGTGTGTTCGGGGGTGGCACCGGGGAGCTGTTTTTT. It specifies CAISVFGGGTGELFF.

In nucleotides, the CDR3 is TGTGCCAGCAGTTTATCGAACACTGAAGCTTTCTTT. This codes for CASSLSNTEAFF. This chain joins TRBV28 and TRBJ1-1; D is unresolved. CDR1 and CDR2 from the germline V gene are MDHEN and SYDVKM. The CDR3 spans 12 residues. The V and J ends lost 1 base and 1 base respectively, with 1 base between them.

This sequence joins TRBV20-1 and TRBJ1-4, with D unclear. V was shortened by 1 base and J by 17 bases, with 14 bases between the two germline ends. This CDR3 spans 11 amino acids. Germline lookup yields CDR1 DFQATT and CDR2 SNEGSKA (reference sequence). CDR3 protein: CSARGMTPPFF. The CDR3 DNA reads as TGCAGTGCTAGAGGAATGACTCCCCCATTTTTT.

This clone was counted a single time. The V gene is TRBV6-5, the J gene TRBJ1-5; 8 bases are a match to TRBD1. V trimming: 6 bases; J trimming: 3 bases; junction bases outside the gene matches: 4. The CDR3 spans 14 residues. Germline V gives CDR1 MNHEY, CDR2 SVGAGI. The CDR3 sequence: CASRRQGINQPQHF. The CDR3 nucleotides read TGTGCCAGCAGGAGACAGGGGATCAATCAGCCCCAGCATTTT.

CDR3 region: CASSLDYSPYNEQFF. Here the CDR3 DNA reads TGCGCCAGCAGCTTAGACTATAGCCCTTACAATGAGCAGTTCTTC. The gene calls are TRBV5-1 and TRBJ2-1; D possibly corresponds to TRBD2 (5 bases). Trimming removed 2 bases at V and 4 bases at J, with 13 bases between. The CDR3 is 15 amino acids. CDR1 SGHRS and CDR2 YFSETQ come from the germline V gene.

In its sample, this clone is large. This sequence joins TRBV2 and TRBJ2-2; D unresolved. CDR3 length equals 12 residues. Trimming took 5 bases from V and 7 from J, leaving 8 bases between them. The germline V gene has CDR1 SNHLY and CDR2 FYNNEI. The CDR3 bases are TGTGCCAGCAGTTCTCAAGGCGGGGAGCTGTTTTTT. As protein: CASSSQGGELFF.

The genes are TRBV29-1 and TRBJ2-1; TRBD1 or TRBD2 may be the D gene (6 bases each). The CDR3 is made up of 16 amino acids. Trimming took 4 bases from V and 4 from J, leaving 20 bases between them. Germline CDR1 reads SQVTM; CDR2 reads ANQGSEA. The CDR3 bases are TGCAGCGTTGTAGGGGGGTTGACCGCTCCATACAATGAGCAGTTCTTC. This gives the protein CSVVGGLTAPYNEQFF.

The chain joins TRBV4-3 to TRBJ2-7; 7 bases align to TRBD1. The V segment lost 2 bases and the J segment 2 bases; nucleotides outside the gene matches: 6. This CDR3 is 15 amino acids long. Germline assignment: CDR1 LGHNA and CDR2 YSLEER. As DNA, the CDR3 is TGCGCCAGCAGCCAATTTAACAGGGGAGCCTACGAGCAGTACTTC. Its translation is CASSQFNRGAYEQYF.

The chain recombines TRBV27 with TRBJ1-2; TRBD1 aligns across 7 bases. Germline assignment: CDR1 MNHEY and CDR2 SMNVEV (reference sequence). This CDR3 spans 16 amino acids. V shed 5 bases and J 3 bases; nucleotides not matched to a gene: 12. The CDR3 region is CASSPNPYRGDYGYTF. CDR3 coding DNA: TGTGCCAGCAGTCCAAACCCATACAGGGGAGACTATGGCTACACCTTC.

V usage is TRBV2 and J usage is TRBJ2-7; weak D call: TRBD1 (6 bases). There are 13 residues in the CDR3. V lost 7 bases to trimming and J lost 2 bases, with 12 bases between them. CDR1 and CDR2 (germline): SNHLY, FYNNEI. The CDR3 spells CASNRDNTYEQYF. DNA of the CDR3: TGTGCCAGCAACAGGGATAATACCTACGAGCAGTACTTC.

CDR3 amino acids: CASSLVGRGYEQYF. The CDR3 bases are TGTGCCAGCAGCTTAGTTGGGAGGGGCTACGAGCAGTACTTC. The genes are TRBV11-2 and TRBJ2-7, with TRBD2 identical over 7 bases. CDR3 length: 14 amino acids. After removal of 1 base from V and 3 bases from J, the junction contained 3 bases not matched to a gene. CDR1 is SGHAT and CDR2 is FQNNGV in the germline V gene.

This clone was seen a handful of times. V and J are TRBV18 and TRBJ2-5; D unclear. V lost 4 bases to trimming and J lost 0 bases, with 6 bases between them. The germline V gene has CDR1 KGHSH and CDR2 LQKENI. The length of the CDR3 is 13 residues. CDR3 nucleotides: TGTGCCAGCTCACGTCGGAACCAAGAGACCCAGTACTTC. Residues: CASSRRNQETQYF.

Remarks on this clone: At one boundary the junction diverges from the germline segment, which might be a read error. The CDR3 DNA reads as TGTGCCAGTAGTAAACCGTTCGGCAACCAGCCCCAGCATTTT. Residues: CASSKPFGNQPQHF. The V call is TRBV19, the J call TRBJ1-5; D gene uncertain. This CDR3 has 14 amino acids. Germline V gene lookup returns CDR1 LNHDA and CDR2 SQIVND (reference sequence).

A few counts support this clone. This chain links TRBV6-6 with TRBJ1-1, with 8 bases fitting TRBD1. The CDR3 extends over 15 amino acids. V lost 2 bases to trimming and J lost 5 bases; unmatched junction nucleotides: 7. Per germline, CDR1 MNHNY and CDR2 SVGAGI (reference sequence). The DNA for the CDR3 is TGTGCCAGCAGTTACCCTTGGACAGGGCAGACTGAAGCTTTCTTT. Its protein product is CASSYPWTGQTEAFF.

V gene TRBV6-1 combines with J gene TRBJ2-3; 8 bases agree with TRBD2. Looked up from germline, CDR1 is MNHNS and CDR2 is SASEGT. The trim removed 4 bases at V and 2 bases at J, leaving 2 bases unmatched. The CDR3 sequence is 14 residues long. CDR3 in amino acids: CASSVAGSTDTQYF. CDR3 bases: TGTGCCAGCAGTGTAGCGGGATCCACAGATACGCAGTATTTT.

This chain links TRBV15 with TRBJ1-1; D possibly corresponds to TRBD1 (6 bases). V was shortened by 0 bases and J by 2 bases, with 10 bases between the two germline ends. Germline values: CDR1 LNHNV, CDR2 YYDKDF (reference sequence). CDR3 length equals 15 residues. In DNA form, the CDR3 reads TGTGCCACCAGCAGAGATAGGACAGCCAACACTGAAGCTTTCTTT. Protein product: CATSRDRTANTEAFF.

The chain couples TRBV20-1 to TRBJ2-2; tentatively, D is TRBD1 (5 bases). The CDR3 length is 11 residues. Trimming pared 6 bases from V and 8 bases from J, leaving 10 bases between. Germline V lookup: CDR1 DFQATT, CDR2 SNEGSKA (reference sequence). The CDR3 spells CSAIRGGELFF. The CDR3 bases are TGCAGTGCAATTAGGGGTGGGGAGCTGTTTTTT.

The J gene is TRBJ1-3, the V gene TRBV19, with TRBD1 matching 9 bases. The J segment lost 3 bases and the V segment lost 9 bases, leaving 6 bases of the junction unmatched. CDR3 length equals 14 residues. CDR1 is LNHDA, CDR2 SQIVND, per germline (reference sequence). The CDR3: CASRDRAVGNTIYF. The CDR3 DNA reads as TGTGCCAGCAGGGACAGGGCTGTTGGAAACACCATATATTTT.

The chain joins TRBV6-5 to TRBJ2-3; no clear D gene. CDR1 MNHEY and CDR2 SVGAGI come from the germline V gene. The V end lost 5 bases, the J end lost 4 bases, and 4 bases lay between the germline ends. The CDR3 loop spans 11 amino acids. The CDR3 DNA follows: TGTGCCAGCAGTCAGGCAGATACGCAGTATTTT. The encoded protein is CASSQADTQYF.